This TCR beta chain was sequenced in a study (dated by TCRdb to between 2015 and 2016). This clonotype was observed a handful of times. No cognate antigen has been identified for it. The record has no base qualities; no much larger clone is one base away. Receptors were amplified or captured by RT-PCR. The sequencing machine was an Illumina MiSeq. TCRdb took the public reads, trimmed them with fastp at Q25, ran MiXCR for clone calling and kept in-frame beta chains. All rows with the same CDR3 protein become a single entry with the most common DNA and genes. In all, the sample holds about 680,000 distinct CDR3 sequences, and approximately 15% of those were seen once. The ten top clones hold 3.6% of the sample. According to the germline V gene (reference sequence), CDR1 reads LGHDT and CDR2 reads YNNKEL. From cysteine to phenylalanine, the CDR3 is 15 amino acids long. Only the CDR3 portion is preserved as DNA: 45 bases, with reading frame beginning at the first base. Here V drops 4 bases and J drops 7 bases, and the junction holds 9 bases not matched to any gene.

The rearranged segments are TRBV3-1 and TRBJ2-2; TRBD1 agrees with 7 junctional bases. The specimen was memory CD4+ T cells from blood. This clonotype was sampled from a female donor in good health, serving as a healthy control. The DNA sequence reads TGTGCCAGCAGCCGGTGGGACAGTATTGGCGGGGAGCTGTTTTTT. The translation is CASSRWDSIGGELFF.